This TCR beta chain was found in a study of blood T cells in healthy people across ages. With a J-beta primer mix and a sample-barcoded 5' primer, a second PCR ran 7 to 11 cycles. TCRdb independently ran MiXCR on the 5' RACE reads; one entry per CDR3 protein. The sample carries roughly 680,000 distinct CDR3 sequences, under 65% recorded once. V was trimmed by 2 bases and J by 4 bases, leaving 11 bases between them. The CDR3 totals 15 residues. Germline V gives CDR1 MNHEY, CDR2 SMNVEV (reference sequence). Material for sequencing was blood. This chain links TRBV27 with TRBJ2-2, with D possibly matching TRBD1 (6 bases). This sequence originates from a woman at least 80 years old in good health. The chain's CDR3 is CASSLGWGRTGELFF. CDR3 bases: TGTGCCAGCAGTTTAGGTTGGGGGCGCACCGGGGAGCTGTTTTTT.